A single sample gave rise to the 16 T cell receptor beta chains below, sequenced in a study of cytomegalovirus exposure and HLA in healthy donors (dated by TCRdb to the late 2010s). To prepare the library, the immunoSEQ multiplex PCR assay was applied. The table was pulled from immuneACCESS by TCRdb, which kept in-frame rearrangements only. Such tables lose some clones; where checked, under half of the loss comes from unresolved V genes, and the rest has no known cause. Counted in this sample were under 100,000 clones; approximately 96% of them appeared once. Less than 0.8% of the sample belongs to the ten largest clones. Sequenced input: PBMCs. Every receptor here comes from a man between 18 and 29 years old in good health and CMV-seronegative.

This sequence joins TRBV7-9 and TRBJ2-5; TRBD1 matches at 10 bases. CDR1 is SEHNR and CDR2 is FQNEAQ in the germline V gene (reference sequence). Germline trimming cut 5 bases from V and 5 bases from J; bases unmatched to any gene: 8. The CDR3 extends over 15 amino acids. As DNA, the CDR3 is TGTGCCAGCAGCGACGGACAGGGGGTTGCGGAGACCCAGTACTTC. Translated: CASSDGQGVAETQYF.

The chain combines TRBV19 with TRBJ2-7; TRBD2 matches at 13 bases. V trimming: 1 base; J trimming: 3 bases; junction bases outside the gene matches: 6. Germline V gives CDR1 LNHDA, CDR2 SQIVND (reference sequence). The CDR3 contains 17 residues. The CDR3 loop is CASSIGLAGGSFYEQYF. CDR3 sequence (DNA): TGTGCCAGTAGTATAGGACTAGCGGGAGGCTCCTTCTACGAGCAGTACTTC.

Comments on this clone: Other DNA sequences of this sample code for an identical CDR3. The chain couples TRBV6-5 to TRBJ1-1; 7 nucleotides align to TRBD1. V trimming: 6 bases; J trimming: 3 bases; junction bases outside the gene matches: 4. The V gene's germline CDR1 is MNHEY and CDR2 SVGAGI. This CDR3 is built from 13 residues. This CDR3 is CASSRTGDTEAFF. The CDR3 coding sequence is TGTGCCAGCAGCCGAACAGGGGACACTGAAGCTTTCTTT.

The V and J genes are TRBV6-5 and TRBJ2-7; the D gene is possibly TRBD1 (5 bases). Germline loops: CDR1 MNHEY, CDR2 SVGAGI. The CDR3 runs to 14 residues. With 5 bases removed from V and 3 bases from J, the gap between germline ends came to 14 bases. CDR3 nucleotides: TGTGCCAGCAGTCTCTCAAGACAGAGCTACGAGCAGTACGTC. This encodes CASSLSRQSYEQYV.

The V gene is TRBV7-2, the J gene TRBJ2-5; 9 bases match TRBD2. The germline CDR1 and CDR2 sequences are SGHTA and FQGNSA. The CDR3 contains 13 residues. Trimming cost V 4 bases and J 14 bases; bases outside gene matches: 11. The CDR3 DNA reads TGTGCCAGCAGCTCCGTTCCCGGGACTAGCTATTACTTC. It codes for CASSSVPGTSYYF.

DNA of the CDR3: TGTGCCAGCAGCCAAGAGGCCTTACCGAATGAAAAACTGTTTTTT. It translates to CASSQEALPNEKLFF. This sequence joins TRBV14 and TRBJ1-4; no clear D gene. The CDR3 is made up of 15 amino acids. The V end lost 0 bases, the J end lost 5 bases, and 10 bases lay between the germline ends. Germline V gene data show CDR1 as SGHDN and CDR2 as FVKESK.

The chain employs TRBV7-9 and TRBJ2-3; TRBD2 matches 10 bases. Germline assignment: CDR1 SEHNR and CDR2 FQNEAQ (reference sequence). The CDR3 sequence is 15 residues long. J lost 7 bases, V lost 8 bases, and 12 bases had no gene match. The CDR3 spells CASSPLAGGGHTQYF. CDR3 sequence (DNA): TGTGCCAGCTCGCCGTTAGCGGGAGGAGGGCATACGCAGTATTTT.

The chain couples TRBV5-4 to TRBJ2-3; D is ambiguous. Trimming took off 0 bases at V and 6 bases at J, with 14 bases between the two ends. This CDR3 has 15 amino acids. CDR1 is SGHNT, CDR2 YYREEE, per germline (reference sequence). CDR3 DNA sequence: TGTGCCAGCAGCTTGGAGAGGTCGGTCGGGGATACGCAGTATTTT. Protein product: CASSLERSVGDTQYF. The full variable domain, with the rest looked up from reference TRBV5-4 and TRBJ2-3, is ETGVTQSPTHLIKTRGQQVTLRCSSQSGHNTVSWYQQALGQGPQFIFQYYREEENGRGNFPPRFSGLQFPNYSSELNVNALELDDSALYLCASSLERSVGDTQYFGPGTRLTVL.

The rearrangement links TRBV7-6 to TRBJ2-7, with 12 bases lining up with TRBD2. V was clipped by 5 bases and J by 2 bases; unmatched bases: 4. Germline V gene data show CDR1 as SGHVS and CDR2 as FNYEAQ. The CDR3 consists of 15 residues. The CDR3 nucleotides are TGTGCCAGCAGCCGACTAGCGGGAGCACCCTACGAGCAGTACTTC. Its protein product is CASSRLAGAPYEQYF.

The rearrangement links TRBV5-1 to TRBJ1-1; a weak D match, TRBD1 (6 bases). The CDR3 loop spans 14 amino acids. Trimming removed 2 bases from V and 0 bases from J, with 8 bases in between. The germline V gene has CDR1 SGHRS and CDR2 YFSETQ. DNA for the CDR3: TGCGCCAGCAGCTTAAGACAGGTGAACACTGAAGCTTTCTTT. It codes for CASSLRQVNTEAFF. Looking up the rest from reference TRBV5-1 and TRBJ1-1 gives the full variable domain: KAGVTQTPRYLIKTRGQQVTLSCSPISGHRSVSWYQQTPGQGLQFLFEYFSETQRNKGNFPGRFSGRQFSNSRSEMNVSTLELGDSALYLCASSLRQVNTEAFFGQGTRLTVV.

The gene calls are TRBV18 and TRBJ2-3; D gene ambiguous. Germline V gene sequence: CDR1 KGHSH, CDR2 LQKENI. The V and J ends lost 1 base and 4 bases respectively, with 15 bases between them. This CDR3 region has 16 residues. CDR3 in amino acids: CASSPLRALEPDTQYF. The CDR3 bases are TGTGCCAGCTCACCACTTAGAGCCTTGGAGCCAGATACGCAGTATTTT.

J is TRBJ2-3 and V is TRBV4-2; possible D gene TRBD1, 6 bases. Germline loops: CDR1 LGHNA, CDR2 YNFKEQ. V lost 6 bases and J lost 4, with 11 bases in between. CDR3 length equals 13 residues. The CDR3 region has the DNA TGTGCCAGCAGACAGGGTTACGCAGATACGCAGTATTTT. Translated: CASRQGYADTQYF.

The chain links TRBV6-6 to TRBJ2-7, with D perhaps matching TRBD1 (6 bases). V was clipped by 2 bases and J by 6 bases, with 11 bases between them. This CDR3 spans 13 amino acids. The germline CDR1 and CDR2 sequences are MNHNY and SVGAGI (reference sequence). CDR3 sequence reads: CASSYAGAGEQYV. In DNA form, the CDR3 reads TGTGCCAGCAGTTACGCAGGGGCGGGCGAGCAGTACGTC.

V is TRBV11-2 and J is TRBJ1-2; the D gene is possibly TRBD1 (5 bases). From germline, CDR1 is SGHAT and CDR2 FQNNGV. The CDR3 sequence is 13 residues long. V was shortened by 1 base and J by 7 bases, with 10 bases between the two germline ends. This CDR3 reads CASSLVRVGGYTF. The CDR3 bases are TGTGCCAGCAGCTTAGTCAGGGTGGGTGGCTACACCTTC.

The chain uses TRBV6-5 and TRBJ1-1, with D maybe TRBD1 (6 bases). Germline V gene data show CDR1 as MNHEY and CDR2 as SVGAGI. The CDR3 totals 13 residues. Trimming shortened V by 5 bases and J by 4 bases, and 11 bases separated the two germline ends. CDR3 coding DNA: TGTGCCAGCAGTCAGGGGCGTAGCACTGAAGCTTTCTTT. Its protein product is CASSQGRSTEAFF.

The chain employs TRBV5-1 and TRBJ1-2; 11 bases align to TRBD1. The CDR3 has 14 amino acids. Germline loops: CDR1 SGHRS, CDR2 YFSETQ. Unmatched junction bases numbered 7, after V lost 4 bases and J lost 8 bases. The chain's CDR3 is CASSIGTGGGGYTF. The CDR3 coding sequence is TGCGCCAGCAGCATCGGGACAGGGGGAGGAGGCTACACCTTC.